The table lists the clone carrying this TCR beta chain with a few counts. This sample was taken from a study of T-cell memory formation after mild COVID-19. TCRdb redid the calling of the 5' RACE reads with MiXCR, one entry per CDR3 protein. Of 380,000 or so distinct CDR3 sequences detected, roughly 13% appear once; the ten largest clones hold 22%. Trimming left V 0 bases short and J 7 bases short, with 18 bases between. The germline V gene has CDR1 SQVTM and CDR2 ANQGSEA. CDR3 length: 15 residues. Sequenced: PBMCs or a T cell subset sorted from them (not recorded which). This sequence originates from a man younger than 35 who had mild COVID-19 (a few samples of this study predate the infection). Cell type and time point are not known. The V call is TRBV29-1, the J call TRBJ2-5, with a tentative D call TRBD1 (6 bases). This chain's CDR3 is CSVEDRGHPSGTQYF. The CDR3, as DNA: TGCAGCGTTGAAGATCGGGGACATCCCTCGGGGACCCAGTACTTC.